Presented here are 29 T cell receptor beta chains from one specimen sequenced in a study of control samples from healthy donors and cancer patients. The repertoire was sequenced with immunoSEQ multiplex PCR; TCRdb's copy has only in-frame clones and lacks some. This sample carries 84,000 or so clones, 91% of them seen once, and the ten largest clones take approximately 15%. The sequenced sample consisted of blood. These TCRs come from a man aged 25-45 years in good health.

The rearrangement uses TRBV15 and TRBJ1-1, with a tentative D call TRBD1 (5 bases). CDR1 and CDR2 (germline): LNHNV, YYDKDF (reference sequence). Deletions cut 5 bases from V and 2 bases from J, with 9 bases between. CDR3 length equals 13 residues. CDR3 amino acids: CATSGRANTEAFF. The CDR3 DNA reads as TGTGCCACCAGCGGCAGGGCTAACACTGAAGCTTTCTTT.

The V call is TRBV19, the J call TRBJ1-5; D remains unclear. Germline-derived CDR1 and CDR2 are LNHDA and SQIVND (reference sequence). The V and J ends lost 8 bases and 6 bases respectively, with 8 bases between them. This CDR3 contains 11 residues. CDR3 coding DNA: TGTGCCAGTGGTCGGACTCAGCCCCAGCATTTT. It codes for CASGRTQPQHF.

The chain is built from TRBV21-1 and TRBJ1-5; the DNA was not compared with TRBD1, the D call given in the table. TRBV21-1 is a pseudogene. The CDR3 loop spans 14 amino acids. CDR3: CASSPRVSNQPQHF. The CDR3 coding sequence is TGTGCCAGCAGCCCCAGGGTCAGCAATCAGCCCCAGCATTTT.

The genes are TRBV2 and TRBJ1-5; D is uncertain. Trimming took off 8 bases at V and 0 bases at J, with 8 bases between the two ends. Germline V lookup: CDR1 SNHLY, CDR2 FYNNEI. The CDR3 runs to 13 residues. The CDR3 DNA sequence: TGTGCCAGCCGACGCCATAGCAATCAGCCCCAGCATTTT. Translation: CASRRHSNQPQHF.

The rearrangement links TRBV5-6 to TRBJ2-7; D gene unclear. The V gene lost 0 bases and the J gene lost 6 bases, with 4 bases spanning the gap. The CDR3 has 11 amino acids. CDR1 and CDR2 from the germline V gene are SGHDT and YYEEEE. The DNA of the CDR3 is TGTGCCAGCAGCTTGGTCGGCGAGCAGTACTTC. Its translation is CASSLVGEQYF.

The genes are TRBV23-1 and TRBJ2-7; 12 bases map to TRBD1. TRBV23-1 is filed as an ORF, its function uncertain. J lost 5 bases, V lost 2 bases, and 7 bases had no gene match. This CDR3 is built from 16 residues. This CDR3 reads CASSQVTGTGGNEQYF. The CDR3 DNA sequence: TGCGCCAGCAGTCAAGTAACCGGGACAGGGGGCAACGAGCAGTACTTC.

The chain carries TRBV19 and TRBJ1-5, with D possibly matching TRBD1 (6 bases). This CDR3 is built from 14 residues. Germline CDR1 and CDR2: LNHDA and SQIVND (reference sequence). V lost 0 bases and J lost 8, with 11 bases in between. CDR3 protein: CASSIEGRGEPQHF. CDR3 sequence (DNA): TGTGCCAGTAGTATAGAGGGCAGGGGAGAGCCCCAGCATTTT.

This clone was counted only a few times. The rearrangement links TRBV6-5 to TRBJ1-5; no clear D. CDR1 MNHEY and CDR2 SVGAGI come from the germline V gene. The CDR3 covers 15 residues. V gave up 0 bases and J gave up 0 bases, with 6 bases separating them. The CDR3 loop reads CASSYSRISNQPQHF. The CDR3 DNA sequence: TGTGCCAGCAGTTACTCTAGAATTAGCAATCAGCCCCAGCATTTT.

The V and J genes are TRBV9 and TRBJ2-1; 8 bases agree with TRBD2. Germline V gene sequence: CDR1 SGDLS, CDR2 YYNGEE. The CDR3 consists of 15 residues. With 0 bases clipped from V and 2 bases from J, the junction kept 1 base outside the gene matches. CDR3 in DNA: TGTGCCAGCAGCGTAGAGCGGGGGCCCTACAATGAGCAGTTCTTC. Residues: CASSVERGPYNEQFF.

The chain employs TRBV24-1 and TRBJ2-1; perhaps TRBD1 as D (6 bases). The V gene's germline CDR1 is KGHDR and CDR2 SFDVKD. This CDR3 has 14 residues. Trimming took off 6 bases at V and 3 bases at J, with 11 bases between the two ends. The CDR3 sequence: CATSKDSDYNEQFF. The DNA for the CDR3 is TGTGCCACCAGTAAGGACAGCGACTACAATGAGCAGTTCTTC.

The rearrangement uses TRBV5-8 and TRBJ2-7; 9 bases agree with TRBD1. Unmatched junction bases numbered 4, after V lost 3 bases and J lost 0 bases. CDR3 size: 15 residues. CDR1 and CDR2 (germline): SGHTS, YDEGEE. CDR3 residues: CASSYRGRSSYEQYF. Here the CDR3 DNA reads TGTGCCAGCAGCTACAGGGGGCGAAGCTCCTACGAGCAGTACTTC.

On this clone itself: The junction shows a germline mismatch at one end, possibly a read error. The chain combines TRBV12-5 with TRBJ2-4; D might be TRBD2 (5 bases). Germline V gene lookup returns CDR1 LGHNT and CDR2 FRNRAP. CDR3 size: 11 residues. The CDR3 is CASGLRGSVQF. DNA for the CDR3: TGTGCTAGTGGTTTACGGGGAAGCGTGCAATTC.

This chain uses TRBV2 with TRBJ2-5; the match to TRBD2 covers 12 bases. V gave up 6 bases and J gave up 2 bases; unmatched junction bases: 4. The V gene's germline CDR1 is SNHLY and CDR2 FYNNEI. There are 15 residues in the CDR3. Here the CDR3 reads CASSGLAGRQETQYF. DNA for the CDR3: TGTGCCAGCAGCGGACTAGCGGGGCGTCAAGAGACCCAGTACTTC.

The V and J genes are TRBV7-9 and TRBJ2-2, with TRBD1 as a possible D gene (5 bases). The germline gives CDR1 SEHNR, CDR2 FQNEAQ (reference sequence). CDR3 length equals 15 residues. V was clipped by 1 base and J by 1 base, with 7 bases between them. CDR3 nucleotides: TGTGCCAGCAGCTTAGGGCAGGGGAACACCGGGGAGCTGTTTTTT. Residues: CASSLGQGNTGELFF.

The V call is TRBV19, the J call TRBJ2-5; D is unresolved. V was shortened by 5 bases and J by 0 bases, with 10 bases between the two germline ends. Germline assignment: CDR1 LNHDA and CDR2 SQIVND (reference sequence). The CDR3 is made up of 14 amino acids. The CDR3: CASSSIANQETQYF. The DNA of the CDR3 is TGTGCCAGTAGTTCTATCGCAAACCAAGAGACCCAGTACTTC. The full variable domain, rest sourced from reference TRBV19 and TRBJ2-5, is DGGITQSPKYLFRKEGQNVTLSCEQNLNHDAMYWYRQDPGQGLRLIYYSQIVNDFQKGDIAEGYSVSREKKESFPLTVTSAQKNPTAFYLCASSSIANQETQYFGPGTRLLVL.

The rearrangement joins TRBV27 to TRBJ2-5; tentatively, D is TRBD1 (5 bases). This CDR3 contains 14 residues. The V end was cut by 3 bases, the J end by 1 base, with 9 bases between. Germline CDR1 MNHEY, CDR2 SMNVEV (reference sequence). The CDR3 reads CASSFWGGQETQYF. DNA of the CDR3: TGTGCCAGCAGTTTTTGGGGCGGCCAAGAGACCCAGTACTTC.

This sequence joins TRBV2 and TRBJ1-6; D is possibly TRBD1 (6 bases). The germline V gene has CDR1 SNHLY and CDR2 FYNNEI. The CDR3 covers 16 residues. V lost 4 bases, J lost 2 bases, and 12 bases lay in between. The CDR3 sequence is CASSGAGVAYNSPLHF. CDR3 DNA sequence: TGTGCCAGCAGTGGAGCAGGGGTTGCCTATAATTCACCCCTCCACTTT.

The chain couples TRBV6-5 to TRBJ2-5; no clear D gene. Germline V lookup: CDR1 MNHEY, CDR2 SVGAGI. V was clipped by 0 bases and J by 5 bases, with 13 bases between them. This CDR3 is built from 15 residues. Here the CDR3 reads CASSYSVYPRETQYF. For the CDR3, the DNA is TGTGCCAGCAGTTACTCTGTATACCCACGGGAGACCCAGTACTTC.

This rearrangement joins TRBV6-5 to TRBJ1-1; TRBD1 matches 7 bases. The CDR3 loop spans 15 amino acids. Germline V gene lookup returns CDR1 MNHEY and CDR2 SVGAGI. The V and J ends lost 5 bases and 3 bases, in that order; junction bases with no gene match: 9. The CDR3 loop reads CASSPPDRYDTEAFF. The CDR3 DNA is TGTGCCAGCAGTCCCCCGGACAGGTACGACACTGAAGCTTTCTTT.

The genes are TRBV27 and TRBJ2-5; D unclear. CDR3 length equals 15 residues. Germline CDR1 reads MNHEY; CDR2 reads SMNVEV (reference sequence). Between the trimmed V and J ends, which lost 2 bases and 2 bases, there was a span of 12 bases. The CDR3 nucleotides read TGTGCCAGCAGTTTACTCGCGACTGCGCAAGAGACCCAGTACTTC. This translates into CASSLLATAQETQYF.

This sequence joins TRBV21-1 and TRBJ2-2; the D call TRBD2 from the table was never checked on the DNA. TRBV21-1 is assigned pseudogene status. This CDR3 has 13 amino acids. The CDR3 sequence is CASSKTVAGELFF. CDR3 DNA sequence: TGTGCCAGCAGCAAAACGGTGGCCGGGGAGCTGTTTTTT.

The chain combines TRBV2 with TRBJ2-2, with D possibly matching TRBD2 (6 bases). V was trimmed by 7 bases and J by 3 bases, leaving 6 bases between them. Germline V gene lookup returns CDR1 SNHLY and CDR2 FYNNEI. The CDR3 runs 12 residues. The CDR3 region is CASTGDTGELFF. The DNA of the CDR3 is TGTGCCAGCACGGGGGACACCGGGGAGCTGTTTTTT.

This clone appeared many times. This chain connects TRBV4-2 to TRBJ1-5; possible D gene TRBD1, 5 bases. Germline CDR1 reads LGHNA; CDR2 reads YNFKEQ. V lost 0 bases and J 4 bases, leaving 13 bases between the germline ends. This CDR3 comprises 16 residues. The CDR3 spells CASSQEGGGRNQPQHF. The CDR3 bases are TGTGCCAGCAGCCAAGAGGGGGGGGGACGGAATCAGCCCCAGCATTTT.

The chain uses TRBV5-4 and TRBJ2-3; D is undetermined. The V and J ends lost 2 bases and 0 bases respectively, with 7 bases between them. This CDR3 is built from 14 residues. Germline CDR1 is SGHNT and CDR2 is YYREEE (reference sequence). CDR3 protein: CASSLSPSTDTQYF. CDR3 nucleotide sequence: TGTGCCAGCAGCTTATCCCCGAGCACAGATACGCAGTATTTT.

The CDR3 DNA reads TGCGCCAGCAGCCAAGATCGGGGGGGCGCCTATGGCTACACCTTC. Its translation: CASSQDRGGAYGYTF. The chain employs TRBV4-3 and TRBJ1-2; maybe TRBD1 (6 bases). The V end was cut by 0 bases, the J end by 4 bases, with 12 bases between. Germline assignment: CDR1 LGHNA and CDR2 YSLEER. CDR3 length equals 15 residues.

CDR3 DNA: TGCGCCAGCAGCCCAGAGGCAGGGCAAAGTGAAAAACTGTTTTTT. Translation gives CASSPEAGQSEKLFF. V and J are TRBV4-3 and TRBJ1-4, with D possibly being TRBD1 (5 bases). CDR1 and CDR2 from the germline V gene are LGHNA and YSLEER. Trimming stripped 4 bases from V and 7 bases from J, with 16 bases between. The CDR3 is 15 residues long.

The chain links TRBV4-1 to TRBJ1-4, with TRBD1 as a possible D gene (5 bases). Germline V lookup: CDR1 MGHRA, CDR2 YSYEKL. The CDR3 totals 17 residues. Trimming removed 1 base at V and 2 bases at J, with 14 bases between. The CDR3 nucleotides are TGCGCCAGCAGCCAAGGGCGCACAGGTGTTACTAATGAAAAACTGTTTTTT. Its translation is CASSQGRTGVTNEKLFF.

The rearrangement links TRBV11-1 to TRBJ1-1, with D uncertain. Germline CDR1 SGHAT, CDR2 FQDESV (reference sequence). This CDR3 is 12 amino acids long. The V end lost 6 bases, the J end lost 6 bases, and 11 bases lay between the germline ends. CDR3 region: CASSGRQAEAFF. In nucleotides, the CDR3 is TGTGCCAGCAGTGGGAGGCAGGCTGAAGCTTTCTTT.

The chain carries TRBV11-2 and TRBJ2-7; 10 bases agree with TRBD2. This CDR3 is built from 16 residues. From germline, CDR1 is SGHAT and CDR2 FQNNGV. Germline trimming cut 7 bases from V and 4 bases from J; bases unmatched to any gene: 13. This CDR3 reads CASTRLAGGNLYEQYF. The CDR3 DNA reads TGTGCCAGCACCCGACTAGCGGGCGGAAACCTTTACGAGCAGTACTTC.